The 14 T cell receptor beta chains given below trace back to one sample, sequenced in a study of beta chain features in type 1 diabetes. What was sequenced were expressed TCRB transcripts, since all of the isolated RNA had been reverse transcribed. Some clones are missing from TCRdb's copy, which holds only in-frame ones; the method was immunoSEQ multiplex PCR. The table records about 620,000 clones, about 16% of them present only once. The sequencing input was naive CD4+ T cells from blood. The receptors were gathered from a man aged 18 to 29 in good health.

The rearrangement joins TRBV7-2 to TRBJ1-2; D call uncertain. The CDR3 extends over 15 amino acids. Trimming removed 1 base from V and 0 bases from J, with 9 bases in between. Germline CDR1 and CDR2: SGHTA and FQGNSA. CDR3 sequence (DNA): TGTGCCAGCAGCTTAGGGTACAGATCTAACTATGGCTACACCTTC. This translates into CASSLGYRSNYGYTF.

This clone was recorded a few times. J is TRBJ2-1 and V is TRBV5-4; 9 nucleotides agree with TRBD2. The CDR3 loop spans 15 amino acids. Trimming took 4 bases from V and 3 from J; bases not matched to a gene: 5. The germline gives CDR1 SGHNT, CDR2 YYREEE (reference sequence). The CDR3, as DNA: TGTGCCAGCAGCAATAGCGGGGGAATCTACAATGAGCAGTTCTTC. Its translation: CASSNSGGIYNEQFF.

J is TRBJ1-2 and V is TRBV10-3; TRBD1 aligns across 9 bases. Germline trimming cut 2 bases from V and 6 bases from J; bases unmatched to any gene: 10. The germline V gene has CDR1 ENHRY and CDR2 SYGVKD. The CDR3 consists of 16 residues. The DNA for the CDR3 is TGTGCCATCAGTGAGCGGAGGGACAGGGCCTCTGATGGCTACACCTTC. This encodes CAISERRDRASDGYTF.

The CDR3 region is CAWRRDTGGGQPQHF. DNA of the CDR3: TGTGCCTGGAGGAGAGACACAGGGGGAGGTCAGCCCCAGCATTTT. This chain connects TRBV30 to TRBJ1-5, with 8 nucleotides matching TRBD1. Germline CDR1 and CDR2: GTSNPN and SVGIG (reference sequence). The J segment lost 6 bases and the V segment lost 3 bases, leaving 10 bases of the junction unmatched. CDR3 length equals 15 residues.

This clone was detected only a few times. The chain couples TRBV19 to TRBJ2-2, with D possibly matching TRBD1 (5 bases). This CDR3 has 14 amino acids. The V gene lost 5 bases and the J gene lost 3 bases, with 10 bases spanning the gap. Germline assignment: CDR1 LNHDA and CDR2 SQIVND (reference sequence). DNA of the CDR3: TGTGCCAGTAGTCGACAGCTCTACACCGGGGAGCTGTTTTTT. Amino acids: CASSRQLYTGELFF.

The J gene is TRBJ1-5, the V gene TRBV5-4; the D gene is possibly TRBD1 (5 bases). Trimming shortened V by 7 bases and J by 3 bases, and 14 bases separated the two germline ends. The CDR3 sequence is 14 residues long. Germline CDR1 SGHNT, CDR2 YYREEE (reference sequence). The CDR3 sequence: CASSDARDNQPQHF. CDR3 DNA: TGTGCCAGCTCCGATGCCAGGGACAATCAGCCCCAGCATTTT.

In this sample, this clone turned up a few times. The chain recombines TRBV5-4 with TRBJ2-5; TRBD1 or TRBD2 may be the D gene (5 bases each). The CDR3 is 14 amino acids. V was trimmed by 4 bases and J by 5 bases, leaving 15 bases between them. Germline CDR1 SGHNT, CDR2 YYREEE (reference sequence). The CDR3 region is CASSAGAVKETQYF. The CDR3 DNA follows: TGTGCCAGCAGCGCCGGGGCTGTGAAGGAGACCCAGTACTTC.

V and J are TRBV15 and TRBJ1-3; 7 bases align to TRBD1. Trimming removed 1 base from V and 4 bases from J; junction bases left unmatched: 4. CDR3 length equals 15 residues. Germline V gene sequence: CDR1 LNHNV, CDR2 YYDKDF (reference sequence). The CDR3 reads CATSRGQGQGNTIYF. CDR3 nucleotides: TGTGCCACCAGCAGAGGACAGGGACAGGGAAACACCATATATTTT.

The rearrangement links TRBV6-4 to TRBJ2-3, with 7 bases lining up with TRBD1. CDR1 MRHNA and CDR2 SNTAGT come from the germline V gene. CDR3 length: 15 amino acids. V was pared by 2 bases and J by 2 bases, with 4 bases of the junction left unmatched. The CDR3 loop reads CASSDRGQVTDTQYF. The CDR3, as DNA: TGTGCCAGCAGTGACCGAGGACAGGTCACAGATACGCAGTATTTT.

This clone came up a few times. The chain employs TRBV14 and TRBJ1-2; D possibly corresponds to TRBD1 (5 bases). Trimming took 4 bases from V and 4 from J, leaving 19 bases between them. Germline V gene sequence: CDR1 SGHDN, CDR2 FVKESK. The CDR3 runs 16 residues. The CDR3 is CASSPRLGTVPYGYTF. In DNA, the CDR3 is TGTGCCAGCAGCCCGCGCCTCGGGACGGTACCCTATGGCTACACCTTC. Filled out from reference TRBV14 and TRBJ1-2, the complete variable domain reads EAGVTQFPSHSVIEKGQTVTLRCDPISGHDNLYWYRRVMGKEIKFLLHFVKESKQDESGMPNNRFLAERTGGTYSTLKVQPAELEDSGVYFCASSPRLGTVPYGYTFGSGTRLTVV.

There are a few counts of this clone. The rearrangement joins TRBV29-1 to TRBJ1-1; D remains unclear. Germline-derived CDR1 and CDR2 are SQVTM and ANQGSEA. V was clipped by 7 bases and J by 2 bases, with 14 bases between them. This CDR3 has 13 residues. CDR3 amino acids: CSAAAGLNTEAFF. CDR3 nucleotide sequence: TGCAGCGCTGCCGCCGGGCTTAACACTGAAGCTTTCTTT.

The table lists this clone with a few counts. The CDR3 loop reads CASRNLAKNIQYF. CDR3 in DNA: TGTGCCAGCAGAAATCTAGCCAAAAACATTCAGTACTTC. V is TRBV11-2 and J is TRBJ2-4; D call uncertain. The CDR3 runs 13 residues. Trimming pared 6 bases from V and 0 bases from J, leaving 6 bases between. The germline V gene has CDR1 SGHAT and CDR2 FQNNGV.

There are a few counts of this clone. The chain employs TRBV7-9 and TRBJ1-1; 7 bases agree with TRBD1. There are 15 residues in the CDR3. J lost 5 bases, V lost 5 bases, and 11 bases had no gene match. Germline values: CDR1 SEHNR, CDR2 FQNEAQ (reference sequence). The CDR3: CASSRAGQRGTEAFF. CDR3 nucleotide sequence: TGTGCCAGCAGCAGAGCGGGACAGAGGGGGACTGAAGCTTTCTTT.

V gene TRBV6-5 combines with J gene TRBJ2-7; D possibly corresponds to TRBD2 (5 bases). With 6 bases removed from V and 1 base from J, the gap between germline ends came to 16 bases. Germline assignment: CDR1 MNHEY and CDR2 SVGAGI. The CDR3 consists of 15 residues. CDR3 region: CASRREREPSYEQYF. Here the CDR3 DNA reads TGTGCCAGCAGAAGAGAGAGGGAGCCATCCTACGAGCAGTACTTC.